The subject of this entry is one T cell receptor beta chain. No antigen is known for it. Per germline, CDR1 LGHNA and CDR2 YNFKEQ. This CDR3 spans 16 amino acids. The V segment lost 4 bases and the J segment 7 bases; nucleotides outside the gene matches: 10. Assay used: immunoSEQ multiplex PCR; TCRdb lists only in-frame clones, some missing. The sample includes fewer than 150,000 clones, about nine tenths of them seen just once. This specimen comes from a study of CD4+ T cells in melanoma. Study-wide points: CD8+ T cell, macrophage and B cell function reportedly correlated with neoantigen-specific CD4+ T cells. Reportedly, melanoma neoantigen-specific CD4+ T cells showed varied differentiation states.

The rearrangement links TRBV4-2 to TRBJ2-1, with 10 bases aligning to TRBD2. This TCR derives from a human donor with melanoma. The CDR3 protein is CASSLSLAGGLNEQFF. Written as DNA, the CDR3 is TGTGCCAGCAGCCTTTCCTTAGCGGGGGGTTTAAATGAGCAGTTCTTC.